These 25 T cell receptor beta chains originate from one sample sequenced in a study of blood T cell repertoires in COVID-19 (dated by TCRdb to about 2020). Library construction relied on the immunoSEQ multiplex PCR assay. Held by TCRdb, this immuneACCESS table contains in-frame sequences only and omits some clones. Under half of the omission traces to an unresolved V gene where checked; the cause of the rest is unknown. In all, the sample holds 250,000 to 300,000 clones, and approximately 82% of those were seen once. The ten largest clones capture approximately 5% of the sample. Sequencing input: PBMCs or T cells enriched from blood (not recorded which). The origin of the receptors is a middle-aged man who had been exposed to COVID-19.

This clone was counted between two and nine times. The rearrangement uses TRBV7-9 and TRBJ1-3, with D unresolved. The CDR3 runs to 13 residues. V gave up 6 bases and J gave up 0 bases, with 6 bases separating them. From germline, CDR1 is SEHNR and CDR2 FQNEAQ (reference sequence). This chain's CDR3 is CASRSGSGNTIYF. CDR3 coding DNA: TGTGCCAGCAGGTCGGGCTCTGGAAACACCATATATTTT.

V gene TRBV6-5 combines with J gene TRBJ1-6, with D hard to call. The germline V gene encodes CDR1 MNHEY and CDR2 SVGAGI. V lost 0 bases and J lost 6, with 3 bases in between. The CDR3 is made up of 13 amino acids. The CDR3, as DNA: TGTGCCAGCAGTTACTCCGTTAATTCACCCCTCCACTTT. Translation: CASSYSVNSPLHF.

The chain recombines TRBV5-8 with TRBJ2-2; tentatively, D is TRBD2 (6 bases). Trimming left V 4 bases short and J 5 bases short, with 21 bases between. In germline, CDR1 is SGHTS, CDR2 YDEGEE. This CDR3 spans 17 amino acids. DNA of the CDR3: TGTGCCAGCAGCGTAACGGGAGAATTCGGAGTTACCGGGGAGCTGTTTTTT. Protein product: CASSVTGEFGVTGELFF.

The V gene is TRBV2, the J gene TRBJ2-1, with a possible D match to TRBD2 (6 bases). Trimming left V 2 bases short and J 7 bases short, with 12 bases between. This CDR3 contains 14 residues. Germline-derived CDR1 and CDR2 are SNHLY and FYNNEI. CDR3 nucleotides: TGTGCCAGCAGTGAAAGGGTGGGAGGAAATGAGCAGTTCTTC. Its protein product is CASSERVGGNEQFF.

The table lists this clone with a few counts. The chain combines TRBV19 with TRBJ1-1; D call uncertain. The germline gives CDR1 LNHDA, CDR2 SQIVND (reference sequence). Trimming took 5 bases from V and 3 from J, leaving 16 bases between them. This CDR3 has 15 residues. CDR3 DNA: TGTGCCAGTAGTCGTGCCGGCGGGAGAGACACTGAAGCTTTCTTT. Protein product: CASSRAGGRDTEAFF. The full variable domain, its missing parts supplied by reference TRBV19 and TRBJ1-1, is DGGITQSPKYLFRKEGQNVTLSCEQNLNHDAMYWYRQDPGQGLRLIYYSQIVNDFQKGDIAEGYSVSREKKESFPLTVTSAQKNPTAFYLCASSRAGGRDTEAFFGQGTRLTVV.

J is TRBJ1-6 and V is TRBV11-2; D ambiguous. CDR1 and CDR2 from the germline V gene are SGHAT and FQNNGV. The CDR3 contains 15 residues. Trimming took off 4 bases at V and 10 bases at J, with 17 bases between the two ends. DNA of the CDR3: TGTGCCAGCAGCTCCTCTGCAGGCGAAAGGTCACCCCTCCACTTT. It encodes CASSSSAGERSPLHF.

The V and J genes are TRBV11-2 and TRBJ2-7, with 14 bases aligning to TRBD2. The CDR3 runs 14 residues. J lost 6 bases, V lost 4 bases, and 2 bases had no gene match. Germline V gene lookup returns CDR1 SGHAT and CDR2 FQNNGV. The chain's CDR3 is CASSSGTSGSEQYF. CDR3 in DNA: TGTGCCAGCAGCTCCGGGACTAGCGGGAGCGAGCAGTACTTC.

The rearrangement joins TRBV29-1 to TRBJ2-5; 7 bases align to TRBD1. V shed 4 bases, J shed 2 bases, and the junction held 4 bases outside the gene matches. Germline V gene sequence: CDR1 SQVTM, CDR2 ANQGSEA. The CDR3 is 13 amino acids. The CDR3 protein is CSVVTGTQETQYF. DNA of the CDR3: TGCAGCGTTGTGACAGGGACACAAGAGACCCAGTACTTC. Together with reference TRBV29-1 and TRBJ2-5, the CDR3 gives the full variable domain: SAVISQKPSRDICQRGTSLTIQCQVDSQVTMMFWYRQQPGQSLTLIATANQGSEATYESGFVIDKFPISRPNLTFSTLTVSNMSPEDSSIYLCSVVTGTQETQYFGPGTRLLVL.

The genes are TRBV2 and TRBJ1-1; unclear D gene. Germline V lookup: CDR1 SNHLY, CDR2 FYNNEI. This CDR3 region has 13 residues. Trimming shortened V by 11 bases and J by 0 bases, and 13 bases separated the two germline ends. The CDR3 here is CASRREMNTEAFF. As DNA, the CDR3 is TGTGCCTCCCGACGGGAGATGAACACTGAAGCTTTCTTT.

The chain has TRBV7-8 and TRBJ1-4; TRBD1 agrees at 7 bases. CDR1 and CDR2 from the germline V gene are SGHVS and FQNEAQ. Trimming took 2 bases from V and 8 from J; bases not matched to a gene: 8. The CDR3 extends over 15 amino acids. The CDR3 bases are TGTGCCAGCAGCTTAACCTCGACAGGGTTGGAAAAACTGTTTTTT. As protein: CASSLTSTGLEKLFF.

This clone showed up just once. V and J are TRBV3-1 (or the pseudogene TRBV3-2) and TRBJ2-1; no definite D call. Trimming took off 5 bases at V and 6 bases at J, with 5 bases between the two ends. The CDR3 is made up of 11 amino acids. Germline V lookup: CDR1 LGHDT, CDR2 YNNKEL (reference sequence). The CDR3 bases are TGTGCCAGCAGCTTATTCAATGAGCAGTTCTTC. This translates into CASSLFNEQFF.

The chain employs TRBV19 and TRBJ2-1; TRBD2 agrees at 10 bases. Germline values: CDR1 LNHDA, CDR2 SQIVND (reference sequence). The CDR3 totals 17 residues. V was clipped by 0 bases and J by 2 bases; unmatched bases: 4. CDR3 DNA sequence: TGTGCCAGTAGTATAGAGAGGACTAGCGGCCCCTACAATGAGCAGTTCTTC. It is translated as CASSIERTSGPYNEQFF.

CDR3 DNA sequence: TGCAGCGTTGATGCGGGGTTACGTGGCTACACCTTC. Protein product: CSVDAGLRGYTF. This chain connects TRBV29-1 to TRBJ1-2; D is unclear. The CDR3 covers 12 residues. Trimming took off 3 bases at V and 7 bases at J, with 12 bases between the two ends. CDR1 and CDR2 (germline): SQVTM, ANQGSEA.

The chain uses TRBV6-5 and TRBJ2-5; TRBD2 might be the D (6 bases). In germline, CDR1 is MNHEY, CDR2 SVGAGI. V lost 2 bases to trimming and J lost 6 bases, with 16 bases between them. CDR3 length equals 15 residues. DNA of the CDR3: TGTGCCAGCAGTTACGCCGGGAGTTCGGTAAAGACCCAGTACTTC. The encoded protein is CASSYAGSSVKTQYF.

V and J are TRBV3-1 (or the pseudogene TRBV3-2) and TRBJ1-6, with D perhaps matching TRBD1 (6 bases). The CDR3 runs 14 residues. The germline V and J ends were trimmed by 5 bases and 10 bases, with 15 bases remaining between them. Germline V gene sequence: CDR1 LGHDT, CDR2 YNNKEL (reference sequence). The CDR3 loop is CASSEQGLGSPLHF. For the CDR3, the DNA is TGTGCCAGCAGCGAACAGGGTCTTGGGTCACCCCTCCACTTT.

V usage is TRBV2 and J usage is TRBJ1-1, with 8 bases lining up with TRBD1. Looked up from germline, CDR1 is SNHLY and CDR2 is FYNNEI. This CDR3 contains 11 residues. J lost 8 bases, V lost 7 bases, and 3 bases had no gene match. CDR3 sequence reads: CASIWTGEAFF. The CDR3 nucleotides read TGTGCCAGCATATGGACAGGGGAAGCTTTCTTT. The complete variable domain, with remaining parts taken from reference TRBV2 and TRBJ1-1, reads EPEVTQTPSHQVTQMGQEVILRCVPISNHLYFYWYRQILGQKVEFLVSFYNNEISEKSEIFDDQFSVERPDGSNFTLKIRSTKLEDSAMYFCASIWTGEAFFGQGTRLTVV.

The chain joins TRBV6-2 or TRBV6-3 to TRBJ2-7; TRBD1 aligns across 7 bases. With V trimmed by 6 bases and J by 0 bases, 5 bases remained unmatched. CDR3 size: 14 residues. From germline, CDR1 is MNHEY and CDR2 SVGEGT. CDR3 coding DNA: TGTGCCAGCAGCCGCGCAGGGGGCTCCTACGAGCAGTACTTC. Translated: CASSRAGGSYEQYF.

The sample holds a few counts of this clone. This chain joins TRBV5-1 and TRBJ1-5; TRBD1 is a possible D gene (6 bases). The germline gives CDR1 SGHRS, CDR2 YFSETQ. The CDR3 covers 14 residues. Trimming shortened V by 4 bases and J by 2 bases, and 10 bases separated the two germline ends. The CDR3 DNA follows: TGCGCCAGCAGCGCAGGGGCGGGCAATCAGCCCCAGCATTTT. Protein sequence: CASSAGAGNQPQHF. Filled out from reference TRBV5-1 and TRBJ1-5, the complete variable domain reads KAGVTQTPRYLIKTRGQQVTLSCSPISGHRSVSWYQQTPGQGLQFLFEYFSETQRNKGNFPGRFSGRQFSNSRSEMNVSTLELGDSALYLCASSAGAGNQPQHFGDGTRLSIL.

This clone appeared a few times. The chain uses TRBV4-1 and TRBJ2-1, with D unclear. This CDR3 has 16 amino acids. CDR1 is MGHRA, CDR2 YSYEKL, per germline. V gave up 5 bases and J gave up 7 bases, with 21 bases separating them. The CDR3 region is CASSARHLIAGNEQFF. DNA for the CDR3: TGCGCCAGCAGCGCGCGCCACCTTATTGCCGGGAATGAGCAGTTCTTC.

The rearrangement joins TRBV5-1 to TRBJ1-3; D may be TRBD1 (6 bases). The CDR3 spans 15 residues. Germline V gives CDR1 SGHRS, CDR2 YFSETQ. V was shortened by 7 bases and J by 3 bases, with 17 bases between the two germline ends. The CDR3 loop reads CASGTGTTNGNTIYF. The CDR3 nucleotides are TGCGCCAGCGGAACCGGGACAACGAATGGAAACACCATATATTTT. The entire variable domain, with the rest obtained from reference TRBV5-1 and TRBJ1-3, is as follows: KAGVTQTPRYLIKTRGQQVTLSCSPISGHRSVSWYQQTPGQGLQFLFEYFSETQRNKGNFPGRFSGRQFSNSRSEMNVSTLELGDSALYLCASGTGTTNGNTIYFGEGSWLTVV.

The CDR3 loop is CASSQGKGYEQYF. CDR3 sequence (DNA): TGTGCCAGCAGCCAAGGAAAGGGGTACGAGCAGTACTTC. The chain has TRBV3-1 (or the pseudogene TRBV3-2) and TRBJ2-7, with a possible D match to TRBD1 (5 bases). The CDR3 has 13 amino acids. V lost 1 base to trimming and J lost 4 bases, with 8 bases between them. Germline V CDR1 and CDR2: LGHDT, YNNKEL (reference sequence).

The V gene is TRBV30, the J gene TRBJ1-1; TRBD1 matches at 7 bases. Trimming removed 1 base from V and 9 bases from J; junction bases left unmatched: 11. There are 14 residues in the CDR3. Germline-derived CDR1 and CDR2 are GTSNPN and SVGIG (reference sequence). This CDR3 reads CAWSDPQGLMKAFF. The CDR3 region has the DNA TGTGCCTGGAGTGATCCACAGGGGCTGATGAAAGCTTTCTTT.

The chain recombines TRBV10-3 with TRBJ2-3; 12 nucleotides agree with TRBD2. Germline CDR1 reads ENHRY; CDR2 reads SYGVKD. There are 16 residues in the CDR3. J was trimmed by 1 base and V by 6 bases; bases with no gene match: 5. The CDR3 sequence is CAIRTSGSLGTDTQYF. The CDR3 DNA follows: TGTGCCATCAGGACTAGCGGGAGCCTCGGCACAGATACGCAGTATTTT.

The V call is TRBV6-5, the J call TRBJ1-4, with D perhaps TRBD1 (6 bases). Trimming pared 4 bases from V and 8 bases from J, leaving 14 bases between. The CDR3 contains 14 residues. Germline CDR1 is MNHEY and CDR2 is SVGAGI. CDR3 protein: CASSLLPGDEKLFF. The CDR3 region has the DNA TGTGCCAGCAGTTTACTTCCAGGGGACGAAAAACTGTTTTTT.

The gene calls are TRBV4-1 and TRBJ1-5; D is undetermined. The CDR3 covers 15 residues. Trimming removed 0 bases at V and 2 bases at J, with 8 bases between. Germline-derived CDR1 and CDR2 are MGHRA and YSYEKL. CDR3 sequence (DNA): TGCGCCAGCAGCCAAGATGACTCACGCAATCAGCCCCAGCATTTT. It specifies CASSQDDSRNQPQHF.